One and the same sample provided the 25 T cell receptor beta chains below, sequenced in a study of T cell repertoires in cytomegalovirus infection. These receptors' antigens are unknown. TCRdb analysed the reads with MiXCR anew, one entry per CDR3 protein. This table holds some 900,000 distinct CDR3 sequences, over 25% found once. This sample comprised cultured CD8+ T cells from PBMCs, obtained from culture after CMV antigen stimulation. The origin of the receptors is a human donor in good health (CMV status not recorded). Some clones in this sample may be carry-over from other donors' samples.

As for this clonotype: A much bigger clone sits one base away, suggesting this may be a read error. The chain is built from TRBV7-8 and TRBJ2-3; 8 bases are a match to TRBD2. V lost 7 bases and J lost 2; bases outside the gene matches: 11. Germline assignment: CDR1 SGHVS and CDR2 FQNEAQ. CDR3 length equals 16 residues. The DNA for the CDR3 is TGTGCCAGCAACTACCGGGTTAGCGGGGACACAGATACGCAGTATTTT. This gives the protein CASNYRVSGDTDTQYF. Complete variable domain (other parts from reference TRBV7-8 and TRBJ2-3): GAGVSQSPRYKVAKRGQDVALRCDPISGHVSLFWYQQALGQGPEFLTYFQNEAQLDKSGLPSDRFFAERPEGSVSTLKIQRTQQEDSAVYLCASNYRVSGDTDTQYFGPGTRLTVL.

The table lists this clonotype with many counts. This rearrangement joins TRBV12-3 or TRBV12-4 to TRBJ1-4, with a possible D match to TRBD1 (6 bases). There are 14 residues in the CDR3. V lost 8 bases to trimming and J lost 7 bases, with 17 bases between them. The chain's CDR3 is CASGTGQEGEKLFF. The CDR3 nucleotides read TGTGCCAGCGGTACAGGGCAAGAAGGTGAAAAACTGTTTTTT.

This clonotype occurred a few times. The rearrangement links TRBV27 to TRBJ1-2, with 9 bases matching TRBD1. The CDR3 is 15 residues long. The germline gives CDR1 MNHEY, CDR2 SMNVEV (reference sequence). Germline trimming cut 5 bases from V and 3 bases from J; bases unmatched to any gene: 7. CDR3 nucleotides: TGTGCCAGCAGTCCCTACACAGGGGGCTACTATGGCTACACCTTC. Its translation: CASSPYTGGYYGYTF.

In this sample, this clonotype turned up many times. The rearrangement links TRBV7-6 to TRBJ2-7; D ambiguous. Looked up from germline, CDR1 is SGHVS and CDR2 is FNYEAQ. V was clipped by 1 base and J by 1 base, with 5 bases between them. The CDR3 length is 13 residues. The CDR3 protein is CASSLERSYEQYF. The CDR3 DNA reads TGTGCCAGCAGCTTAGAAAGATCCTACGAGCAGTACTTC.

This chain joins TRBV5-6 and TRBJ2-7; TRBD2 is a possible D gene (5 bases). Germline V gives CDR1 SGHDT, CDR2 YYEEEE. The V gene lost 4 bases and the J gene lost 0 bases, with 17 bases spanning the gap. This CDR3 is built from 16 residues. CDR3 protein: CASSPKGRGISYEQYF. In DNA, the CDR3 is TGTGCCAGCAGCCCAAAAGGAAGAGGGATCTCCTACGAGCAGTACTTC.

As to this clonotype: One end of the junction fails to match germline, which may point to a read error. The rearrangement uses TRBV20-1 and TRBJ2-7; D is possibly TRBD2 (6 bases). Germline CDR1 reads DFQATT; CDR2 reads SNEGSKA (reference sequence). CDR3 length equals 11 residues. Written as DNA, the CDR3 is TGCAGTGCAAGAGCGGGCTACGAGCAGTACTTC. Protein sequence: CSARAGYEQYF.

This clonotype showed up just a few times. The genes are TRBV20-1 and TRBJ2-2; tentatively, D is TRBD2 (6 bases). The CDR3 covers 15 residues. The germline V and J ends were trimmed by 1 base and 1 base, with 10 bases remaining between them. Per the germline V gene, CDR1 is DFQATT and CDR2 is SNEGSKA (reference sequence). This chain's CDR3 is CSARVEGMNTGELFF. CDR3 bases: TGCAGTGCTAGAGTGGAGGGGATGAACACCGGGGAGCTGTTTTTT.

The chain recombines TRBV15 with TRBJ1-2; D is possibly TRBD1 (6 bases). Trimming cost V 2 bases and J 4 bases, with 11 bases left between them. CDR3 length equals 14 residues. Germline V gives CDR1 LNHNV, CDR2 YYDKDF (reference sequence). CDR3 region: CATSRRGGGYGYTF. In DNA, the CDR3 is TGTGCCACCAGCAGAAGGGGGGGAGGCTATGGCTACACCTTC.

CDR3 amino acids: CASSLLAGDNYGYTF. CDR3 DNA: TGTGCCAGCAGCTTACTAGCAGGCGATAACTATGGCTACACCTTC. The chain is built from TRBV11-1 and TRBJ1-2; D uncertain. The V gene's germline CDR1 is SGHAT and CDR2 FQDESV (reference sequence). V shed 2 bases and J shed 1 base, with 11 bases lying between them. CDR3 length equals 15 residues.

V and J are TRBV15 and TRBJ2-7; 7 bases agree with TRBD2. Per germline, CDR1 LNHNV and CDR2 YYDKDF (reference sequence). The CDR3 totals 15 residues. V gave up 8 bases and J gave up 0 bases; unmatched junction bases: 10. The DNA of the CDR3 is TGTGCCACCCGGCAGGTGGGGGGGAGCTCCTACGAGCAGTACTTC. Encoded protein: CATRQVGGSSYEQYF.

This clonotype was seen more than once but under ten times. CDR3 loop: CASSQVRAVSGELFF. CDR3 sequence (DNA): TGTGCCAGCAGCCAGGTCCGGGCAGTCTCCGGGGAGCTGTTTTTT. The chain uses TRBV3-1 and TRBJ2-2; no reliable D call. V was pared by 3 bases and J by 6 bases, with 14 bases between. CDR3 length: 15 amino acids. From germline, CDR1 is LGHDT and CDR2 YNNKEL (reference sequence).

In this sample, this clonotype turned up a few times. In DNA, the CDR3 is TGTGCCAGCAGAGAGACAGGAGCTCAAGAGACCCAGTACTTC. It specifies CASRETGAQETQYF. The chain joins TRBV7-4 to TRBJ2-5, with D possibly matching TRBD1 (6 bases). V dropped 6 bases and J dropped 2 bases, with 13 bases sitting between them. The germline gives CDR1 SGHVT, CDR2 SQSDAQ. This CDR3 is 14 amino acids long.

This chain links TRBV12-3 or TRBV12-4 with TRBJ2-5; 7 bases are shared with TRBD1. J lost 3 bases, V lost 2 bases, and 3 bases had no gene match. This CDR3 contains 14 residues. This CDR3 reads CASSLRGREETQYF. DNA of the CDR3: TGTGCCAGCAGTTTAAGGGGGCGAGAAGAGACCCAGTACTTC.

The chain has TRBV4-1 and TRBJ2-1; D is unresolved. V dropped 0 bases and J dropped 10 bases, with 4 bases sitting between them. The CDR3 length is 11 residues. The germline V gene has CDR1 MGHRA and CDR2 YSYEKL. In DNA form, the CDR3 reads TGCGCCAGCAGCCAAGACAGAGAGCAGTTCTTC. Its translation is CASSQDREQFF.

As DNA, the CDR3 is TGTGCCAGCAACCTCGGGGGGTACACTGAAGCTTTCTTT. It codes for CASNLGGYTEAFF. The chain links TRBV5-6 to TRBJ1-1; a weak D match, TRBD1 (5 bases). Germline values: CDR1 SGHDT, CDR2 YYEEEE. This CDR3 region has 13 residues. Trimming removed 6 bases from V and 3 bases from J, with 12 bases in between.

The gene calls are TRBV28 and TRBJ1-1, with D possibly being TRBD1 (6 bases). Germline V gives CDR1 MDHEN, CDR2 SYDVKM. V was clipped by 5 bases and J by 0 bases, with 10 bases between them. The CDR3 spans 14 residues. The CDR3 coding sequence is TGTGCCAGCAGTGAGGGGGAGATGAACACTGAAGCTTTCTTT. Protein: CASSEGEMNTEAFF.

This clonotype was recorded a few times. The rearrangement uses TRBV12-5 and TRBJ1-1; the D is unclear. CDR3 length equals 14 residues. The germline V gene has CDR1 LGHNT and CDR2 FRNRAP. V was cut by 1 base and J by 6 bases, with 12 bases left in between. The DNA for the CDR3 is TGTGCTAGTGGTTTGGCCTCCGGTGGGTCTGAAGCTTTCTTT. Translated, it gives CASGLASGGSEAFF.

The rearrangement joins TRBV20-1 to TRBJ1-5, with 9 bases aligning to TRBD1. With V trimmed by 6 bases and J by 0 bases, 12 bases remained unmatched. The CDR3 is 17 residues long. Germline-derived CDR1 and CDR2 are DFQATT and SNEGSKA (reference sequence). The DNA for the CDR3 is TGCAGTGCATTCTATCCGGGACAGGGATATAGCAATCAGCCCCAGCATTTT. Translated: CSAFYPGQGYSNQPQHF.

The gene calls are TRBV27 and TRBJ1-1; 9 nucleotides line up with TRBD1. Trimming took 6 bases from V and 0 from J; bases not matched to a gene: 2. CDR1 is MNHEY and CDR2 is SMNVEV in the germline V gene (reference sequence). The CDR3 spans 14 residues. CDR3 in amino acids: CASRNRGLNTEAFF. CDR3 DNA: TGTGCCAGCAGGAACAGGGGGCTGAACACTGAAGCTTTCTTT.

This clonotype has ten or more counts. The chain is built from TRBV7-2 and TRBJ1-5, with D possibly matching TRBD1 (5 bases). V lost 5 bases and J lost 0, with 14 bases in between. The CDR3 runs 16 residues. From germline, CDR1 is SGHTA and CDR2 FQGNSA. As DNA, the CDR3 is TGTGCCAGCAGCCTGGAGGGGTTACATAGCAATCAGCCCCAGCATTTT. Translation: CASSLEGLHSNQPQHF.

This clonotype was observed many times. The V call is TRBV25-1, the J call TRBJ1-3; D possibly corresponds to TRBD1 (5 bases). Germline CDR1 is MGHDK and CDR2 is SYGVNS. There are 19 residues in the CDR3. Deletions cut 0 bases from V and 1 base from J, with 19 bases between. The CDR3 DNA reads as TGTGCCAGCAGTGAATATAATAATCCGGGTCAGGGATCTGGAAACACCATATATTTT. It translates to CASSEYNNPGQGSGNTIYF.

There are many counts of this clonotype. The chain couples TRBV7-9 to TRBJ1-6, with 7 bases lining up with TRBD1. CDR3 length equals 16 residues. V lost 4 bases to trimming and J lost 12 bases; unmatched junction nucleotides: 15. Germline CDR1 and CDR2: SEHNR and FQNEAQ (reference sequence). The CDR3 DNA is TGTGCCAGCAGCTACACGCCACAGGGGCCACCTGTACCCCTCCACTTT. It is translated as CASSYTPQGPPVPLHF.

This clonotype occurred many times. The chain recombines TRBV7-6 with TRBJ1-2; a possible D gene is TRBD1 (6 bases). Germline V gives CDR1 SGHVS, CDR2 FNYEAQ. The ends were cut back, 5 bases at V and 6 bases at J, with 16 bases in the middle. The CDR3 has 14 amino acids. The CDR3 reads CASSPQGRYHGYTF. CDR3 nucleotide sequence: TGTGCCAGCAGCCCCCAGGGGCGGTATCATGGCTACACCTTC.

This chain connects TRBV19 to TRBJ2-2, with D maybe TRBD1 (5 bases). V gave up 9 bases and J gave up 1 base, with 15 bases separating them. CDR3 length: 15 amino acids. Germline CDR1 reads LNHDA; CDR2 reads SQIVND (reference sequence). In DNA, the CDR3 is TGTGCCAGCCGGACCCGACAGCAGAACACCGGGGAGCTGTTTTTT. The encoded protein is CASRTRQQNTGELFF.

This clonotype was found a few times. The chain combines TRBV4-1 with TRBJ1-1, with 7 bases that match TRBD1. Germline trimming cut 3 bases from V and 5 bases from J; bases unmatched to any gene: 15. Germline values: CDR1 MGHRA, CDR2 YSYEKL. The CDR3 length is 17 residues. The CDR3 sequence: CASSHPGRGPKLTEAFF. CDR3 DNA sequence: TGCGCCAGCAGCCACCCGGGGAGGGGGCCCAAGTTGACTGAAGCTTTCTTT.